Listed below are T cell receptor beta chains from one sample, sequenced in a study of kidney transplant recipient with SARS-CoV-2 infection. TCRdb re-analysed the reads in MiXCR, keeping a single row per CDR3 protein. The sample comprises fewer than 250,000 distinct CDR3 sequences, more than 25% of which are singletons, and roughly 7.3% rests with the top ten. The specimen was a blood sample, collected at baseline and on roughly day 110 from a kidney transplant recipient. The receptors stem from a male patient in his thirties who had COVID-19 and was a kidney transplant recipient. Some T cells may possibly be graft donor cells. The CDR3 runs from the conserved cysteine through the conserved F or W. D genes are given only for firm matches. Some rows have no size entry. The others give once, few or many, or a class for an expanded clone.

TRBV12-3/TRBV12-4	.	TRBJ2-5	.	CASSLNRGETQYF	TGTGCCAGCAGTTTAAATCGGGGTGAGACCCAGTACTTC
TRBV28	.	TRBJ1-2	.	CASSGYFPRRKTYGYTF	TGTGCCAGCAGTGGTTACTTTCCTCGACGAAAGACCTATGGCTACACCTTC
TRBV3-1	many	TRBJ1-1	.	CASSAGIPISIRTEAFF	TGTGCCAGCAGCGCCGGGATTCCCATTTCAATTCGCACTGAAGCTTTCTTT
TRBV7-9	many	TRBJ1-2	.	CASSRDRRSDGYTF	TGTGCCAGCAGCAGAGACAGGCGTTCCGATGGCTACACCTTC
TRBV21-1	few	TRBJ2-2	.	CASSRPGGELFF	TGTGCCAGCAGCAGGCCGGGCGGGGAGCTGTTTTTT
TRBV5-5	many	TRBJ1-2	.	CASSTTVSRKTYGYTF	TGTGCCAGCTCGACAACTGTCTCGCGAAAGACCTATGGCTACACCTTC
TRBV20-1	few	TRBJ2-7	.	CSARVGTRLASEQYF	TGCAGTGCTAGAGTTGGGACACGGCTCGCCTCCGAGCAGTACTTC
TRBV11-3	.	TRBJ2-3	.	CASNFTGDSTDTQYF	TGTGCCAGCAACTTTACAGGAGACAGCACAGATACGCAGTATTTT
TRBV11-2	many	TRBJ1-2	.	CASSGGRTSRKTYGYTF	TGTGCCAGCAGCGGCGGAAGAACAAGCAGAAAGACCTATGGCTACACCTTC
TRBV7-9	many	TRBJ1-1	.	CASSFGSVGTEAFF	TGTGCCAGCAGCTTTGGCTCTGTTGGGACTGAAGCTTTCTTT
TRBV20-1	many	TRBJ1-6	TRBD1	CSASPTGGNSPLHF	TGCAGTGCTTCACCGACAGGGGGAAATTCACCCCTCCACTTT
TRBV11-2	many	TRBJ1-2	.	CASSLYATSRKTYGYTF	TGTGCCAGCAGCCTCTACGCAACAAGCAGAAAGACCTATGGCTACACCTTC
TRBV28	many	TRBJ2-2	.	CASGDTDPSIPFF	TGTGCCAGCGGCGACACGGACCCCTCAATACCGTTTTTT
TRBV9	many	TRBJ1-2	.	CASWQGYSRKTYGYTF	TGTGCCAGCTGGCAGGGGTACTCAAGAAAGACCTATGGCTACACCTTC
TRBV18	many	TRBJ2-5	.	CASSPPGFPGETQYF	TGTGCCAGCTCACCTCCCGGTTTTCCTGGAGAGACCCAGTACTTC
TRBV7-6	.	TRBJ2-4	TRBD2	CASSPGTSGATKNIQYF	TGTGCCAGCAGCCCCGGGACTAGCGGGGCGACCAAAAACATTCAGTACTTC
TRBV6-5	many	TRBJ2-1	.	CASSYMDWRGAQFF	TGTGCCAGCAGTTACATGGACTGGCGCGGGGCGCAGTTCTTC
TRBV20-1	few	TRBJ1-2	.	CSAADSYGYTF	TGCAGTGCTGCGGACAGCTATGGCTACACCTTC
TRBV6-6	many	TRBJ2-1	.	CASSLGQSYNEQFF	TGTGCCAGCAGCTTAGGTCAGTCCTACAATGAGCAGTTCTTC
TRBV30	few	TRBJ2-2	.	CAWRAQGIANTGELFF	TGTGCCTGGAGGGCCCAGGGAATCGCGAACACCGGGGAGCTGTTTTTT
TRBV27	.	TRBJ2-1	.	CASSLGGASYNEQFF	TGTGCCAGCAGTTTAGGGGGGGCTAGCTACAATGAGCAGTTCTTC
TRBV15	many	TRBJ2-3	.	CATSQDPADTQYF	TGTGCCACCAGCCAGGACCCCGCGGATACGCAGTATTTT
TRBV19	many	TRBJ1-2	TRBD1	CASSVGQTNRKTYGYTF	TGTGCCAGTAGTGTGGGACAGACAAATCGAAAGACCTATGGCTACACCTTC
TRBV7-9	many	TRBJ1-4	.	CASSPVRGRRNEKLFF	TGTGCCAGCAGCCCCGTACGAGGGAGGCGAAATGAAAAACTGTTTTTT
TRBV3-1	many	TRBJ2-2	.	CASSVHSPISGLTGELFF	TGTGCCAGCAGCGTTCATAGTCCCATTTCAGGCTTGACCGGGGAGCTGTTTTTT
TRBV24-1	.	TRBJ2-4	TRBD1	CATSETTGGNIQYF	TGTGCCACCAGTGAAACGACAGGGGGGAACATTCAGTACTTC
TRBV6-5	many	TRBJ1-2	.	CASSYSRQGGYTF	TGTGCCAGCAGTTACTCGAGGCAGGGGGGCTACACCTTC
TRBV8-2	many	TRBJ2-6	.	CGNRTRITQSRANVLTF	TGTGGCAACCGGACGAGGATAACACAAAGTCGGGCCAACGTCCTGACTTTC
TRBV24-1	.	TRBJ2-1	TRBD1	CATSDRDRGYRDEQFF	TGTGCCACCAGTGATCGGGACAGGGGTTATAGAGATGAGCAGTTCTTC
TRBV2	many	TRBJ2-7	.	CASTRDPISYEQYF	TGTGCCAGCACGCGGGACCCAATATCCTACGAGCAGTACTTC
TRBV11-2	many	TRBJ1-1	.	CASSLVGLNTEAFF	TGCGCCAGCAGCTTGGTAGGTTTGAACACTGAAGCTTTCTTT
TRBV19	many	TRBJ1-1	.	CASSIGAAGLNTEAFF	TGTGCCAGTAGTATAGGTGCAGCTGGATTGAACACTGAAGCTTTCTTT
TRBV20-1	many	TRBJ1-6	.	CSARRGTVGNNSPLHF	TGCAGTGCTAGGCGGGGAACCGTGGGGAATAATTCACCCCTCCACTTT
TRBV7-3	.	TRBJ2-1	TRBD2	CASSAGLAGPYNEQFF	TGTGCCAGCAGCGCGGGACTAGCGGGACCATACAATGAGCAGTTCTTC
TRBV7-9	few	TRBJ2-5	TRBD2	CASSSGIAGGGETQYF	TGTGCCAGCAGCTCCGGGATAGCGGGAGGGGGAGAGACCCAGTACTTC
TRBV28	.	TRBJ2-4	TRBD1	CATQQGGGKNIQYF	TGTGCCACTCAACAGGGGGGCGGCAAAAACATTCAGTACTTC
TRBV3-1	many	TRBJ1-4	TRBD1	CASSDRGLSNEKLFF	TGTGCCAGCAGTGACAGGGGTCTCTCTAATGAAAAACTGTTTTTT
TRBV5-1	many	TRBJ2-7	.	CASSLDDKPYEQYF	TGCGCCAGCAGCTTAGATGACAAGCCCTACGAGCAGTACTTC
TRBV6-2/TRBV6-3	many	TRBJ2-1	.	CASSYSLQSSSYNEQFF	TGTGCCAGCAGTTATAGCCTACAGTCTAGCTCCTACAATGAGCAGTTCTTC
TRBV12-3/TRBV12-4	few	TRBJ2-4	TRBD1	CASSLADWGQGLRIAKNIQYF	TGTGCCAGCAGTTTAGCAGATTGGGGACAGGGGTTGAGGATAGCCAAAAACATTCAGTACTTC
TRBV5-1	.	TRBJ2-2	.	CASSLNTGGLFF	TGCGCCAGCAGCTTGAACACCGGGGGGCTGTTTTTT
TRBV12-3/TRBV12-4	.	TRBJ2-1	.	CASSWTGTNEQFF	TGTGCCAGCAGTTGGACTGGTACCAATGAGCAGTTCTTC
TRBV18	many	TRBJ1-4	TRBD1	CASSTDRGFATNEKLFF	TGTGCCAGCTCAACGGACAGGGGCTTTGCAACTAATGAAAAACTGTTTTTT
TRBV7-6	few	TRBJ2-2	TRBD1	CASSLSPGTGRYANTGELFF	TGTGCCAGCAGCTTAAGTCCCGGGACAGGGAGATACGCGAACACCGGGGAGCTGTTTTTT
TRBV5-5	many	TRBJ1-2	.	CASVWPVSRKTYGYTF	TGTGCCAGCGTATGGCCTGTCTCGCGAAAGACCTATGGCTACACCTTC